The 10 T cell receptor beta chains in this list originate from one sample, sequenced in a study of T-cell reconstitution after alpha-beta-depleted transplantation in children. TCRbeta library construction was performed incorporating unique molecular identifiers. TCRdb redid the calling of the PCR reads with MiXCR, one entry per CDR3 protein. Altogether over 400,000 distinct CDR3 sequences are present, approximately 41% being singletons, with the ten largest covering around 29%. Source: PBMCs, taken before TCRalphabeta/CD19-depleted stem cell transplant. The receptors come from a girl aged 2-10 years with aplastic anemia, due to receive a stem cell transplant.

The J gene is TRBJ2-7, the V gene TRBV7-8, with unresolved D. The CDR3 has 14 amino acids. Per germline, CDR1 SGHVS and CDR2 FQNEAQ. V shed 0 bases and J shed 3 bases, with 9 bases lying between them. For the CDR3, the DNA is TGTGCCAGCAGCTTAGCAGGAGTCTACTACGAGCAGTACTTC. Protein sequence: CASSLAGVYYEQYF.

This clonotype was found a few times. J is TRBJ1-5 and V is TRBV12-5, with D perhaps matching TRBD1 (6 bases). The CDR3 runs to 16 residues. The V gene's germline CDR1 is LGHNT and CDR2 FRNRAP. The ends were cut back, 1 base at V and 3 bases at J, with 13 bases in the middle. In DNA form, the CDR3 reads TGTGCTAGTGGTTTGGGGGGGCTTACCCCCAATCAGCCCCAGCATTTT. It is translated as CASGLGGLTPNQPQHF.

The chain employs TRBV7-2 and TRBJ2-3; 7 bases agree with TRBD1. CDR1 and CDR2 (germline): SGHTA, FQGNSA. The J segment lost 0 bases and the V segment lost 5 bases, leaving 11 bases of the junction unmatched. The CDR3 length is 17 residues. The CDR3 coding sequence is TGTGCCAGCAGCAGTCGACAGGGTTCGACTAGCACAGATACGCAGTATTTT. The encoded protein is CASSSRQGSTSTDTQYF. The whole variable domain, filled in from reference TRBV7-2 and TRBJ2-3, reads GAGVSQSPSNKVTEKGKDVELRCDPISGHTALYWYRQSLGQGLEFLIYFQGNSAPDKSGLPSDRFSAERTGGSVSTLTIQRTQQEDSAVYLCASSSRQGSTSTDTQYFGPGTRLTVL.

V is TRBV7-8 and J is TRBJ2-7, with D tentatively TRBD1 (6 bases). The CDR3 length is 13 residues. Per the germline V gene, CDR1 is SGHVS and CDR2 is FQNEAQ. Trimming pared 2 bases from V and 6 bases from J, leaving 11 bases between. The CDR3 here is CASSLSGAREQYF. DNA for the CDR3: TGTGCCAGCAGCTTATCAGGGGCGCGCGAGCAGTACTTC.

A few counts support this clonotype. The chain is built from TRBV7-2 and TRBJ2-7; the match to TRBD1 covers 7 bases. The length of the CDR3 is 14 residues. Germline CDR1 and CDR2: SGHTA and FQGNSA. V lost 3 bases, J lost 2 bases, and 4 bases stayed unmatched. The CDR3 region is CASSFNRGAYEQYF. In nucleotides, the CDR3 is TGTGCCAGCAGCTTCAACAGGGGTGCCTACGAGCAGTACTTC.

The rearrangement joins TRBV20-1 to TRBJ2-3; no reliable D call. CDR3 length: 10 amino acids. Germline V lookup: CDR1 DFQATT, CDR2 SNEGSKA (reference sequence). Deletions cut 5 bases from V and 4 bases from J, with 4 bases between. CDR3: CSAWPDTQYF. The CDR3, as DNA: TGCAGTGCTTGGCCAGATACGCAGTATTTT.

The V and J genes are TRBV27 and TRBJ1-2, with D uncertain. CDR3 length: 13 amino acids. Germline V gene lookup returns CDR1 MNHEY and CDR2 SMNVEV (reference sequence). V lost 4 bases, J lost 3 bases, and 9 bases lay in between. CDR3 bases: TGTGCCAGCAGTTCCCAGCGTCACTATGGCTACACCTTC. Translated, it gives CASSSQRHYGYTF.

This clonotype was counted at least ten times. The genes are TRBV7-2 and TRBJ1-4; D is ambiguous. Germline assignment: CDR1 SGHTA and CDR2 FQGNSA. V lost 3 bases and J lost 4, with 18 bases in between. The CDR3 loop spans 17 amino acids. The CDR3 region is CASSFYGFGTNNEKLFF. DNA for the CDR3: TGTGCCAGCAGCTTTTACGGGTTCGGCACAAATAATGAAAAACTGTTTTTT.

The sample holds many counts of this clonotype. The chain links TRBV20-1 to TRBJ2-1, with 16 bases fitting TRBD2. V dropped 5 bases and J dropped 9; count of bases not matched to a gene: 13. The length of the CDR3 is 17 residues. Germline V gene sequence: CDR1 DFQATT, CDR2 SNEGSKA (reference sequence). DNA of the CDR3: TGCAGTGCTTTCCCGGGACTAGCGGGAGGGGTTATAGGTGAGCAGTTCTTC. Protein sequence: CSAFPGLAGGVIGEQFF.

The chain carries TRBV20-1 and TRBJ2-1, with 11 bases that match TRBD2. This CDR3 contains 15 residues. Trimming took 5 bases from V and 4 from J; bases not matched to a gene: 7. Germline CDR1 DFQATT, CDR2 SNEGSKA (reference sequence). CDR3 protein: CSAGPLAGGYNEQFF. The DNA of the CDR3 is TGCAGTGCTGGACCTCTAGCGGGAGGTTACAATGAGCAGTTCTTC.